This TCR beta chain stems from a study of PD-L1 blockade in urothelial cancer. Assay used: immunoSEQ multiplex PCR; TCRdb lists only in-frame clones, some missing. The sample carries about 100,000 clones, about 90% recorded once. The germline V gene encodes CDR1 SNHLY and CDR2 FYNNEI. There are 12 residues in the CDR3. V was pared by 6 bases and J by 3 bases, with 9 bases between. The receptor's source is a woman older than 75 with urothelial cancer. The chain has TRBV2 and TRBJ2-7; D is perhaps TRBD2 (6 bases). Sequencing used PBMCs, obtained around atezolizumab (anti-PD-L1) treatment. The CDR3 is CASSGRFYEQYF. The CDR3 DNA reads TGTGCCAGCAGCGGGAGATTCTACGAGCAGTACTTC.